The TCR beta chain under discussion was sequenced for a study of identical twins. This CDR3 contains 13 residues. Trimming cost V 5 bases and J 6 bases; bases outside gene matches: 8. Germline CDR1 DFQATT, CDR2 SNEGSKA (reference sequence). Unique molecular identifiers were present on cDNA, and template switching added a universal primer site. TCRdb ran MiXCR on the 5' RACE reads and lists one entry per CDR3 protein. The sample holds 690,000 or so distinct CDR3 sequences, 8.6% seen once. These records were also assigned to another study, of yellow fever vaccine responses in identical twins.

Sequenced input: PBMCs. The clonotype originates from a woman between 18 and 29 years old in good health. The chain joins TRBV20-1 to TRBJ1-2, with 8 nucleotides matching TRBD1. The CDR3 DNA is TGCAGTGCTGTGAGGGCAGGGGGCGATGGCTACACCTTC. This codes for CSAVRAGGDGYTF.